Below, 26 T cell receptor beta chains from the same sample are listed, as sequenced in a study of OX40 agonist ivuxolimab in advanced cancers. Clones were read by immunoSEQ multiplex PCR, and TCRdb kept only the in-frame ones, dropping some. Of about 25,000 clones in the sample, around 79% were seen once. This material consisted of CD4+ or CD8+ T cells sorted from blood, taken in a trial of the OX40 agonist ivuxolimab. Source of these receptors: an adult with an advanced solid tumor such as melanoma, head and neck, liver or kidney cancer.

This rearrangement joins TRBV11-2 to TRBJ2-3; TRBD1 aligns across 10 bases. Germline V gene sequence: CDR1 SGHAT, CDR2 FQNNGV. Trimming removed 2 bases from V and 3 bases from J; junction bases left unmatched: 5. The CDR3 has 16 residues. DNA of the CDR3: TGTGCCAGCAGCTTAAGGGACAGGGGTGAGACAGATACGCAGTATTTT. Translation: CASSLRDRGETDTQYF.

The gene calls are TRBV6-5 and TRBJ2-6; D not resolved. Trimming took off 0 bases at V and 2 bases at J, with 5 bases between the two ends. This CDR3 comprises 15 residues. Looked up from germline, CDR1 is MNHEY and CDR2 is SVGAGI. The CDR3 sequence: CASSYSKPGANVLTF. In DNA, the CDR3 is TGTGCCAGCAGTTACTCAAAGCCTGGGGCCAACGTCCTGACTTTC.

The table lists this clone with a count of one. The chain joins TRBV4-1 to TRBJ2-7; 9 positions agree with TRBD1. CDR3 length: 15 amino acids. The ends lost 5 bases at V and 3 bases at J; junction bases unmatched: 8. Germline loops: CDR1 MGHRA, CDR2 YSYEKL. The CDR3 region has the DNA TGCGCCAGCAGCTTCCGGGACAGGGAAGACTACGAGCAGTACTTC. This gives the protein CASSFRDREDYEQYF.

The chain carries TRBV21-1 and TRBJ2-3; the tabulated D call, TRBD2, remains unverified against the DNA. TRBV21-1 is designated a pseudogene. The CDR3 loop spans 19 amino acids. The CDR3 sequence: CASPSPTPARSGSTDTQYF. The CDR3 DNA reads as TGTGCCAGCCCCTCCCCCACTCCCGCTCGATCGGGTAGCACAGATACGCAGTATTTT.

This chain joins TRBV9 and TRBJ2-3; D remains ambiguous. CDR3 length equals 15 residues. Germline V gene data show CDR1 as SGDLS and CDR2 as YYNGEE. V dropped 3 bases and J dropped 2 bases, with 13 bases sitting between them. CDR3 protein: CASSEYGSNTDTQYF. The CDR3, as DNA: TGTGCCAGCAGCGAATACGGATCTAACACAGATACGCAGTATTTT. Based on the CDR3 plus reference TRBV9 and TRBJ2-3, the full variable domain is DSGVTQTPKHLITATGQRVTLRCSPRSGDLSVYWYQQSLDQGLQFLIQYYNGEERAKGNILERFSAQQFPDLHSELNLSSLELGDSALYFCASSEYGSNTDTQYFGPGTRLTVL.

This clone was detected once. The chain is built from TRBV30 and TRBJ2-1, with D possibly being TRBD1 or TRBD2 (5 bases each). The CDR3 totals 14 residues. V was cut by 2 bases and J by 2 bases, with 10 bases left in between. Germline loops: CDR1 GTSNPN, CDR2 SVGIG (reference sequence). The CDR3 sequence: CAWSLGEPYNEQFF. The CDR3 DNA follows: TGTGCCTGGAGTTTGGGGGAGCCCTACAATGAGCAGTTCTTC.

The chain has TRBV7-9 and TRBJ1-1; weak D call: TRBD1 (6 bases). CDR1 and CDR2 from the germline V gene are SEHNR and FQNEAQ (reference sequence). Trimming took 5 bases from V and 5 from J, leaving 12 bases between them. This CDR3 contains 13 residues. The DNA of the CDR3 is TGTGCCAGCAGCCCAACAGGGAGGACTGAAGCTTTCTTT. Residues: CASSPTGRTEAFF.

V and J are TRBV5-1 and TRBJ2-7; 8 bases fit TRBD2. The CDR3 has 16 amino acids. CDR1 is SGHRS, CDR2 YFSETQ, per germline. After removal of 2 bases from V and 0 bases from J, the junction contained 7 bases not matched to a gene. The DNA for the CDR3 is TGCGCCAGCAGCTTCCTTAGCGGGGATAGCTCCTACGAGCAGTACTTC. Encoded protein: CASSFLSGDSSYEQYF.

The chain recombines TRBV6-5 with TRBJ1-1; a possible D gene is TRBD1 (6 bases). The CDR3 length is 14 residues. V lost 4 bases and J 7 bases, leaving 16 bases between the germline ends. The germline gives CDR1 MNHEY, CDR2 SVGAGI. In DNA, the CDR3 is TGTGCCAGCAGTTTGGGGGGCATGCCCCATGAAGCTTTCTTT. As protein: CASSLGGMPHEAFF.

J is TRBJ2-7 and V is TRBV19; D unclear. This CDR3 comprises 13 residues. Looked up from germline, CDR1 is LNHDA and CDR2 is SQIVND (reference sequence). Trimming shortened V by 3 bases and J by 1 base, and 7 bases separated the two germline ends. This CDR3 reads CASSMFGSYEQYF. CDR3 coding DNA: TGTGCCAGTAGTATGTTTGGATCCTACGAGCAGTACTTC.

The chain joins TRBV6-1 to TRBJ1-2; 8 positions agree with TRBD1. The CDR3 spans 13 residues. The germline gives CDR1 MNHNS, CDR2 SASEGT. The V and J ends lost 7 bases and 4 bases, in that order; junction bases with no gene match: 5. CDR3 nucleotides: TGTGCCAGCACACCCAGGGGGCTCTATGGCTACACCTTC. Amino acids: CASTPRGLYGYTF.

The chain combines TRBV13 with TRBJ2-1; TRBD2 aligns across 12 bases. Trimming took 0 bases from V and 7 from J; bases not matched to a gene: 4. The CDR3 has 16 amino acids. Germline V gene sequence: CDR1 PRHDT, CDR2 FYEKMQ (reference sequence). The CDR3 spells CASSLGGLAGKNEQFF. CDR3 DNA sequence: TGTGCCAGCAGCTTAGGAGGACTAGCGGGAAAGAATGAGCAGTTCTTC.

Here the CDR3 reads CASSFLVGGEDNEQFF. DNA of the CDR3: TGTGCCAGCAGTTTCCTGGTCGGAGGGGAAGACAATGAGCAGTTCTTC. The V call is TRBV6-6, the J call TRBJ2-1, with a tentative D call TRBD2 (6 bases). Germline V gene sequence: CDR1 MNHNY, CDR2 SVGAGI (reference sequence). Trimming removed 4 bases from V and 5 bases from J, with 18 bases in between. This CDR3 comprises 16 residues.

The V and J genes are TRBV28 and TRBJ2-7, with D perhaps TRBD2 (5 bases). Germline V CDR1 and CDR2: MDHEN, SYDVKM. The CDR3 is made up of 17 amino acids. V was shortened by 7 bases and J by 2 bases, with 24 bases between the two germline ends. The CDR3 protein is CASTAVIQQEVTYEQYF. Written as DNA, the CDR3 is TGTGCCAGCACCGCGGTAATTCAGCAGGAGGTCACCTACGAGCAGTACTTC.

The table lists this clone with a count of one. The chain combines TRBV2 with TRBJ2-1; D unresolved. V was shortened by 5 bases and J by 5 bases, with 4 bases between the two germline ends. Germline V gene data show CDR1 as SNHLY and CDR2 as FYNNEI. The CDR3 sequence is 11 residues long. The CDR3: CASSPNNEQFF. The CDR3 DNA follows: TGTGCCAGCAGTCCCAACAATGAGCAGTTCTTC. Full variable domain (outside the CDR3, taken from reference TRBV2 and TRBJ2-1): EPEVTQTPSHQVTQMGQEVILRCVPISNHLYFYWYRQILGQKVEFLVSFYNNEISEKSEIFDDQFSVERPDGSNFTLKIRSTKLEDSAMYFCASSPNNEQFFGPGTRLTVL.

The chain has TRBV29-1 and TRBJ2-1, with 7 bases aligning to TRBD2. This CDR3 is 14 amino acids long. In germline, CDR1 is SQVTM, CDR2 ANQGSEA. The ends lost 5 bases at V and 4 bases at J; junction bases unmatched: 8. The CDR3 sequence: CSVYLAASYNEQFF. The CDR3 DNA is TGCAGCGTTTACCTAGCGGCCTCGTACAATGAGCAGTTCTTC.

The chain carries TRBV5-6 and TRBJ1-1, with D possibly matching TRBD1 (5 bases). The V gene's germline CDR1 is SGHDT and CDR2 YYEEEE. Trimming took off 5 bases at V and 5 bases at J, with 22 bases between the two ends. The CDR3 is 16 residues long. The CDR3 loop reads CASRPRGVGLRTEAFF. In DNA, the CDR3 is TGTGCCAGCAGACCCCGAGGGGTTGGGCTGAGGACTGAAGCTTTCTTT.

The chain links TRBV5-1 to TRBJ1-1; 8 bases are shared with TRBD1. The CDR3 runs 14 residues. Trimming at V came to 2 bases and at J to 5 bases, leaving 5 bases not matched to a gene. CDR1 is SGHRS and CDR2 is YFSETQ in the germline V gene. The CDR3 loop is CASSFGQGGTEAFF. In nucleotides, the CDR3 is TGCGCCAGCAGCTTTGGACAGGGAGGAACTGAAGCTTTCTTT.

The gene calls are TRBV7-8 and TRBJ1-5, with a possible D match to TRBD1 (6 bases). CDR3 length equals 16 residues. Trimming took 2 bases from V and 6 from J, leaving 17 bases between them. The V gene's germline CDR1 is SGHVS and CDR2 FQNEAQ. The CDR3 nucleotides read TGTGCCAGCAGCTTAATTTCAGGGGAGCGGGGTCAGCCCCAGCATTTT. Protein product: CASSLISGERGQPQHF.

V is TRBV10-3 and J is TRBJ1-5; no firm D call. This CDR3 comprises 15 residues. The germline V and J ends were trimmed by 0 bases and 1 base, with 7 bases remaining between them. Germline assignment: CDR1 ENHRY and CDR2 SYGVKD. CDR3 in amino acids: CAISESPQSNQPQHF. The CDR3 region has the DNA TGTGCCATCAGTGAGTCTCCCCAGAGCAATCAGCCCCAGCATTTT.

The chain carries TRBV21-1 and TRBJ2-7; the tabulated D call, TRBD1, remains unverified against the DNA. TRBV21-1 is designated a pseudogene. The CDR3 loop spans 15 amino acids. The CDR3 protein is CASTHQSDRFYEQYF. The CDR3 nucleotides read TGTGCCAGCACCCACCAATCGGACAGATTCTACGAGCAGTACTTC.

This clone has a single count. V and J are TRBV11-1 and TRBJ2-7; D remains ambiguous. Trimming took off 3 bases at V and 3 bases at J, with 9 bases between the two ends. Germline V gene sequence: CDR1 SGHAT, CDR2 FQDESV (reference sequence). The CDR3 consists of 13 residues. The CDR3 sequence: CASSFGPSYEQYF. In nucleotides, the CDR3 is TGTGCCAGCAGCTTCGGACCGAGCTACGAGCAGTACTTC.

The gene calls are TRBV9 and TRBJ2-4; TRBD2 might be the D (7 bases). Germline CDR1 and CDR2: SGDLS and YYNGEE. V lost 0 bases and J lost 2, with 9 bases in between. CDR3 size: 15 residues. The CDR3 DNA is TGTGCCAGCAGCGTAGACGGGGGGCCCAAAAACATTCAGTACTTC. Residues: CASSVDGGPKNIQYF.

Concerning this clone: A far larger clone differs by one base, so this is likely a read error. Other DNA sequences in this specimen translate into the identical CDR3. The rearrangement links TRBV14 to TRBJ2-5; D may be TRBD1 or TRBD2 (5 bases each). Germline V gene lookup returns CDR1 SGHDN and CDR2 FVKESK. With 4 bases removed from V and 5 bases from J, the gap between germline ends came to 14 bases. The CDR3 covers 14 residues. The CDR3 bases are TGTGCCAGCAGCCCGGGGCAGGCCCGGGAGACCCAGTACTTC. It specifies CASSPGQARETQYF. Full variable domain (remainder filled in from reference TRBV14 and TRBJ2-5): EAGVTQFPSHSVIEKGQTVTLRCDPISGHDNLYWYRRVMGKEIKFLLHFVKESKQDESGMPNNRFLAERTGGTYSTLKVQPAELEDSGVYFCASSPGQARETQYFGPGTRLLVL.

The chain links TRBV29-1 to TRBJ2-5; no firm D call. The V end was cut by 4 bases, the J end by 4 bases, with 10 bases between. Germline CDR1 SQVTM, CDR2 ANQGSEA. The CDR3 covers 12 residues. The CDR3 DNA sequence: TGCAGCGTTGTCCAGACCCTAGAGACCCAGTACTTC. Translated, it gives CSVVQTLETQYF.

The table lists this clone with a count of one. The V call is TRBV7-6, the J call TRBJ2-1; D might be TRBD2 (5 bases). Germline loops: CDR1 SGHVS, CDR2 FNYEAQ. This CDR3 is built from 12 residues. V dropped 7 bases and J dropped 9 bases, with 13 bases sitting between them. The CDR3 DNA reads TGTGCCAGCACCGGACTCCCCGGTGAGCAGTTCTTC. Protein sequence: CASTGLPGEQFF.